The present T cell receptor beta chain was sequenced within a study of blood T cell repertoires in COVID-19. Study overall: T cells, B-cell-depleted T cells, or PBMCs provided the cDNA or gDNA that served as material.

Generated by immunoSEQ multiplex PCR, the TCRdb table keeps only in-frame clones and is missing some. The sample carries approximately 220,000 clones, approximately 86% recorded once. The CDR3 runs to 16 residues. Per germline, CDR1 SGHVS and CDR2 FQNEAQ. J lost 6 bases, V lost 4 bases, and 7 bases had no gene match. This chain connects TRBV7-8 to TRBJ1-6; 9 nucleotides align to TRBD1. Sequencing input: peripheral blood. The TCR was taken from a man aged 55 to 70 with acute or convalescent COVID-19. The DNA of the CDR3 is TGTGCCAGCAGCTCCCGGGACAGGGTTGTTAATTCACCCCTCCACTTT. It translates to CASSSRDRVVNSPLHF.